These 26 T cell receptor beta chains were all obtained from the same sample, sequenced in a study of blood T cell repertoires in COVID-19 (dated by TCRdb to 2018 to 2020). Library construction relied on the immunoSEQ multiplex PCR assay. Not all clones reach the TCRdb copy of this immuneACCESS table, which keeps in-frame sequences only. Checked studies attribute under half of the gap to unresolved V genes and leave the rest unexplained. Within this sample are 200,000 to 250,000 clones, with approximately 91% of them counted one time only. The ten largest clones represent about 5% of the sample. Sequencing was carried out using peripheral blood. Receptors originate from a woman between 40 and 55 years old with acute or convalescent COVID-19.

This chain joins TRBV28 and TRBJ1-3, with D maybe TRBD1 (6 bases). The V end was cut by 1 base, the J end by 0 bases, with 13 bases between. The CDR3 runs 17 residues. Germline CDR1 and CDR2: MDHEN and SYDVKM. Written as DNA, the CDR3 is TGTGCCAGCAGTTTATCCCAGGGGACCGTCTCTGGAAACACCATATATTTT. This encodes CASSLSQGTVSGNTIYF.

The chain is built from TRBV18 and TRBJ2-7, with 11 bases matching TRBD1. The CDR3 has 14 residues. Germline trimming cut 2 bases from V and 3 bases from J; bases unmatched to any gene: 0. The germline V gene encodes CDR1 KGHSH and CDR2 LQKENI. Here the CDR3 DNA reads TGTGCCAGCTCACCAGGGACAGGGGGCTACGAGCAGTACGTC. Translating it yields CASSPGTGGYEQYV.

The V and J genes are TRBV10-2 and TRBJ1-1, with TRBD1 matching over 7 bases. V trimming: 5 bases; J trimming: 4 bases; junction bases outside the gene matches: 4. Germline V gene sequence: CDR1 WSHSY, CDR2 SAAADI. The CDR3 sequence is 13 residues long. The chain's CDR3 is CASSLTGSTEAFF. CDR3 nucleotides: TGCGCCAGCAGTTTGACAGGGAGCACTGAAGCTTTCTTT.

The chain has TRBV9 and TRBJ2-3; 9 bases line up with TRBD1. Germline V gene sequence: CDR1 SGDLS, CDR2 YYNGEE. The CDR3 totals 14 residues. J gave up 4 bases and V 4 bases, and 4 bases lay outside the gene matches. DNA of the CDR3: TGTGCCAGCAGCTCACGGACAGGGGCAGATACGCAGTATTTT. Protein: CASSSRTGADTQYF.

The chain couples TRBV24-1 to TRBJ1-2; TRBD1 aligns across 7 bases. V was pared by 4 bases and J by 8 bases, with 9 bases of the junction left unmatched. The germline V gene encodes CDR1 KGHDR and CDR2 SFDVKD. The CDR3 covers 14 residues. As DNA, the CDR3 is TGTGCCACCAGTGACCCAAACGACAGGGTAGGCTACACCTTC. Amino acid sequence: CATSDPNDRVGYTF.

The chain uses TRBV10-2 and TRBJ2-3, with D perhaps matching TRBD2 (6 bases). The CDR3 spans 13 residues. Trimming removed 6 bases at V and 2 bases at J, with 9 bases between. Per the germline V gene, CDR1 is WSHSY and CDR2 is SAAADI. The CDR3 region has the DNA TGCGCCAGCAGGGGACTCCTCACAGATACGCAGTATTTT. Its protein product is CASRGLLTDTQYF.

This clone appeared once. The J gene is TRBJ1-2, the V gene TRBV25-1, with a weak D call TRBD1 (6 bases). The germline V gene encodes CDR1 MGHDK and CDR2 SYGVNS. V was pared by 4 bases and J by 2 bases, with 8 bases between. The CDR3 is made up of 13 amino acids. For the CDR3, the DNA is TGTGCCAGCAGTGCGACAGGCAACTATGGCTACACCTTC. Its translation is CASSATGNYGYTF.

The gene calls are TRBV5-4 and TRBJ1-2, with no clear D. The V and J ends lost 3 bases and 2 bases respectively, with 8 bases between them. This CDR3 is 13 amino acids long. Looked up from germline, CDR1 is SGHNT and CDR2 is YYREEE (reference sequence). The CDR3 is CASSSRENYGYTF. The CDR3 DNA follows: TGTGCCAGCAGCTCAAGGGAGAACTATGGCTACACCTTC.

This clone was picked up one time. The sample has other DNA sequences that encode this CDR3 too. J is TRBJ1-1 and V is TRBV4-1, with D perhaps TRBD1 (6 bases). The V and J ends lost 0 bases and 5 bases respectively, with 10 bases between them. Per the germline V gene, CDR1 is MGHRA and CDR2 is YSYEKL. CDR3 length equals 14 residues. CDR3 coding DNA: TGCGCCAGCAGCCAAGAGGGCAGGGGAACTGAAGCTTTCTTT. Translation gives CASSQEGRGTEAFF.

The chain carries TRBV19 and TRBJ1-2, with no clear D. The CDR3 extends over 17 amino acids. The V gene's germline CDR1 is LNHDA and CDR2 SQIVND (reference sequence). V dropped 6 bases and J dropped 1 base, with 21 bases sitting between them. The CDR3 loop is CASRDPGRSGDNYGYTF. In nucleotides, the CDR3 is TGTGCCAGTAGGGATCCCGGGAGGTCCGGAGATAACTATGGCTACACCTTC.

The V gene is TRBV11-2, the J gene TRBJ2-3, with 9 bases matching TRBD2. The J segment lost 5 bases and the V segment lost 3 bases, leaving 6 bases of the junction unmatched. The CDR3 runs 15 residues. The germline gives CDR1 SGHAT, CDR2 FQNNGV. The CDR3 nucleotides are TGTGCCAGCAGCTTGGGGGAGACTAGCGGAGATACGCAGTATTTT. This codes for CASSLGETSGDTQYF. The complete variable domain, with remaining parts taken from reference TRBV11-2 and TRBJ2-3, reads EAGVAQSPRYKIIEKRQSVAFWCNPISGHATLYWYQQILGQGPKLLIQFQNNGVVDDSQLPKDRFSAERLKGVDSTLKIQPAKLEDSAVYLCASSLGETSGDTQYFGPGTRLTVL.

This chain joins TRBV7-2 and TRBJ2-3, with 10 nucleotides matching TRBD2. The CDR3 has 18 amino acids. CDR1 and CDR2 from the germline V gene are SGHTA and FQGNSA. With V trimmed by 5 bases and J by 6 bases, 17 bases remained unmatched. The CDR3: CASSPPPGSGGAPDTQYF. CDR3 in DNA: TGTGCCAGCAGCCCCCCGCCGGGGAGCGGGGGGGCCCCGGATACGCAGTATTTT.

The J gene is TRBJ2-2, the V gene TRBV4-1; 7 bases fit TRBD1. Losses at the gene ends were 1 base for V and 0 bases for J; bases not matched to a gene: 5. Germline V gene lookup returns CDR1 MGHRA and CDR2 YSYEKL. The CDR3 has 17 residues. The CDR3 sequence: CASSQVGTGANTGELFF. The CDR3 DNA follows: TGCGCCAGCAGCCAAGTAGGCACAGGGGCGAACACCGGGGAGCTGTTTTTT.

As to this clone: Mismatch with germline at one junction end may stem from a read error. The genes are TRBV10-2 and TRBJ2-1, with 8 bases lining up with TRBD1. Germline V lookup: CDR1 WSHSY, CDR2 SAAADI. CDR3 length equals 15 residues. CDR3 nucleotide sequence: TGCGCCAGCGGTGAGACAGGGGCCTACTACAATGAGCAGTTCTTC. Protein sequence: CASGETGAYYNEQFF.

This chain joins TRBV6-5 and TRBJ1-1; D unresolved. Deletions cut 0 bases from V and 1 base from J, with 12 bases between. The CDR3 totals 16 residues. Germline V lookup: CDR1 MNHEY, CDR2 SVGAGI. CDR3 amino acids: CASSYSKWAPNTEAFF. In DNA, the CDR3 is TGTGCCAGCAGTTACTCGAAATGGGCCCCGAACACTGAAGCTTTCTTT.

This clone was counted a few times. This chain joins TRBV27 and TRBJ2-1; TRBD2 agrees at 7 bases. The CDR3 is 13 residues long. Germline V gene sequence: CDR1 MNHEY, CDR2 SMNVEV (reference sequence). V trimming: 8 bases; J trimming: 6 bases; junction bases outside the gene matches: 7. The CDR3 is CASRLRGGNEQFF. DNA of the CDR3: TGTGCCAGCCGACTACGCGGGGGCAATGAGCAGTTCTTC.

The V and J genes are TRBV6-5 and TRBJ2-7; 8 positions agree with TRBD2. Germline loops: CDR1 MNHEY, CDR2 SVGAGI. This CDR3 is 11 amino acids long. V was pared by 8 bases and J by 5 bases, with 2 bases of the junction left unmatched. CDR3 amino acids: CASWREDEQYV. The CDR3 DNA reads TGTGCCAGCTGGCGGGAGGACGAGCAGTACGTC.

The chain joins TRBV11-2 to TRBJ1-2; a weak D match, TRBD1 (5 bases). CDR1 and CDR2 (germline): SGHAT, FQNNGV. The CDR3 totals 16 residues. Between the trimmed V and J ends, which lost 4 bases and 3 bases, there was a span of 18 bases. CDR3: CASSSRWRDGDYGYTF. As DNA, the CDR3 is TGTGCCAGCAGCTCACGGTGGAGGGACGGAGACTATGGCTACACCTTC.

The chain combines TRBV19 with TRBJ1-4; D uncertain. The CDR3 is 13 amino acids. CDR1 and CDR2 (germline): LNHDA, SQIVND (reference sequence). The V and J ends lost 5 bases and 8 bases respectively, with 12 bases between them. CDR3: CASSARNREKLFF. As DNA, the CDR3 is TGTGCCAGTAGTGCTAGAAATAGAGAAAAACTGTTTTTT.

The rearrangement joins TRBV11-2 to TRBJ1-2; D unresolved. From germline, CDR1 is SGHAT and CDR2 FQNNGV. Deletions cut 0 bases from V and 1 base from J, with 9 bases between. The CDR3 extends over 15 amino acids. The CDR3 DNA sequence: TGTGCCAGCAGCTTAGAGGCAGGCGTTAACTATGGCTACACCTTC. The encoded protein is CASSLEAGVNYGYTF.

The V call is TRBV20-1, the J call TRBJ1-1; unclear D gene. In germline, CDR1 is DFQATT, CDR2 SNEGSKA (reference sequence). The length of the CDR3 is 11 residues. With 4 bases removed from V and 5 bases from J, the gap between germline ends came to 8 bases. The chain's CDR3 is CSAKDYTEAFF. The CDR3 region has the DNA TGCAGTGCTAAGGACTATACTGAAGCTTTCTTT.

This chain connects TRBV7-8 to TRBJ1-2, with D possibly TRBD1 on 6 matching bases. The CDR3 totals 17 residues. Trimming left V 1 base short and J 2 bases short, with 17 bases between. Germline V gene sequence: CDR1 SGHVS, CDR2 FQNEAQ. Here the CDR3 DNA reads TGTGCCAGCAGCTTAGGGGCCCAAGAGGACAGAAACTATGGCTACACCTTC. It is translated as CASSLGAQEDRNYGYTF. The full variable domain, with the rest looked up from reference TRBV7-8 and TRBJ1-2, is GAGVSQSPRYKVAKRGQDVALRCDPISGHVSLFWYQQALGQGPEFLTYFQNEAQLDKSGLPSDRFFAERPEGSVSTLKIQRTQQEDSAVYLCASSLGAQEDRNYGYTFGSGTRLTVV.

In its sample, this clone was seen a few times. CDR3 DNA sequence: TGTGCCACCAGTGGAGGGCCGACACAGGGGAATAATGAAAAACTGTTTTTT. As protein: CATSGGPTQGNNEKLFF. The chain combines TRBV24-1 with TRBJ1-4, with TRBD1 identical over 7 bases. The CDR3 totals 17 residues. Germline CDR1 reads KGHDR; CDR2 reads SFDVKD. Trimming cost V 5 bases and J 4 bases; bases outside gene matches: 12.

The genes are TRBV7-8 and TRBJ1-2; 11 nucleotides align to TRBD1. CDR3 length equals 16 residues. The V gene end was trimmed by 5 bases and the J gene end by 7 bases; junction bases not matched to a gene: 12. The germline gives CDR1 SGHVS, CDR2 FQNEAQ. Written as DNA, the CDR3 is TGTGCCAGCAGCCCCCGGGTTTTGGACAGGGGGCTTGGCTACACCTTC. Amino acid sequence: CASSPRVLDRGLGYTF.

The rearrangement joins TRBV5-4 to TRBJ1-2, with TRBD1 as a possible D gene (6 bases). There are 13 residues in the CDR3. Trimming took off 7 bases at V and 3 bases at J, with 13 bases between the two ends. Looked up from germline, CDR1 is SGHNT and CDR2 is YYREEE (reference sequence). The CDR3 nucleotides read TGTGCCAGCGGGAAACAGGGTTACTATGGCTACACCTTC. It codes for CASGKQGYYGYTF. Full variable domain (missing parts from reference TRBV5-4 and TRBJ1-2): ETGVTQSPTHLIKTRGQQVTLRCSSQSGHNTVSWYQQALGQGPQFIFQYYREEENGRGNFPPRFSGLQFPNYSSELNVNALELDDSALYLCASGKQGYYGYTFGSGTRLTVV.

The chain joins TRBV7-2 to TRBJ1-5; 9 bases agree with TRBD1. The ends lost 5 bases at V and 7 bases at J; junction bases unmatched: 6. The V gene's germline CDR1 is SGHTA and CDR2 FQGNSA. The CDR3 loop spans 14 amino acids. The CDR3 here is CASSVRTGEQPQHF. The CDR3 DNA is TGTGCCAGCAGCGTACGGACAGGGGAACAGCCCCAGCATTTT.